A selection of T cell receptor beta chains follows, all from one sample in a study of cytomegalovirus exposure and HLA in healthy donors. Sequencing was performed with immunoSEQ multiplex PCR; in TCRdb, only in-frame clones are kept and a portion is missing. The sample contains 150,000 to 180,000 clones, 65% to 75% of which appear only once. The sample comprised PBMCs. The receptor source for this set is a man between 18 and 35 years old in good health and CMV-seronegative. Both conserved end residues are part of each CDR3. Fields, in order: clone size, V gene, D gene, J gene, CDR3 DNA, CDR3 protein. D genes are given only for firm matches. Clone size appears in some rows only: once, few, many, or a class for an expanded clone.

clone_size: NA; v_call: TRBV6-1; d_call: NA; j_call: TRBJ1-1; cdr3_nt: TGTGCCAGCAGTGTACCCCACATGAACACTGAAGCTTTCTTT; cdr3_aa: CASSVPHMNTEAFF
clone_size: NA; v_call: TRBV9; d_call: NA; j_call: TRBJ1-4; cdr3_nt: TGTGCCAGCAGCGCTTTAGACACTGCAACTAATGAAAAACTGTTTTTT; cdr3_aa: CASSALDTATNEKLFF
clone_size: NA; v_call: TRBV6-5; d_call: NA; j_call: TRBJ1-5; cdr3_nt: TGTGCCAGCAGTTTGTTGGCCCGAAATCAGCCCCAGCATTTT; cdr3_aa: CASSLLARNQPQHF
clone_size: NA; v_call: TRBV6-4; d_call: NA; j_call: TRBJ2-1; cdr3_nt: TGTGCCAGCAGCTCTGGGGGGGGGCCAATCAATGAGCAGTTCTTC; cdr3_aa: CASSSGGGPINEQFF
clone_size: NA; v_call: TRBV14; d_call: TRBD2; j_call: TRBJ2-4; cdr3_nt: TGTGCCAGCAGCCAAGAGGGACGGGGGGAAAACATTCAGTACTTC; cdr3_aa: CASSQEGRGENIQYF
clone_size: NA; v_call: TRBV6-4; d_call: TRBD1; j_call: TRBJ2-1; cdr3_nt: TGTGCCAGCAGCCTGACAGGGTCCTACAATGAGCAGTTCTTC; cdr3_aa: CASSLTGSYNEQFF
clone_size: NA; v_call: TRBV28; d_call: NA; j_call: TRBJ1-2; cdr3_nt: TGTGCCAGCAGTTTTCCCCCGGGGGTGGGAAACTATGGCTACACCTTC; cdr3_aa: CASSFPPGVGNYGYTF
clone_size: NA; v_call: TRBV4-1; d_call: TRBD2; j_call: TRBJ2-5; cdr3_nt: TGCGCCAGCAGCCTAACCCTTGTAACGGGGGGGCTGGAGACCCAGTACTTC; cdr3_aa: CASSLTLVTGGLETQYF
clone_size: NA; v_call: TRBV11-2; d_call: TRBD1; j_call: TRBJ1-1; cdr3_nt: TGTGCCAGCAGCCAATCGGGACAGGGGTTGGGAGCTTTCTTT; cdr3_aa: CASSQSGQGLGAFF
clone_size: NA; v_call: TRBV18; d_call: NA; j_call: TRBJ1-3; cdr3_nt: TGTGCCAGCTCAATTGGACTCTACTCTGGAAACACCATATATTTT; cdr3_aa: CASSIGLYSGNTIYF
clone_size: NA; v_call: TRBV4-3; d_call: TRBD1; j_call: TRBJ2-2; cdr3_nt: TGCGCCAGCAGCCAAGCGCAACCCGGGACAGGGAGGGCCGGGGAGCTGTTTTTT; cdr3_aa: CASSQAQPGTGRAGELFF
clone_size: NA; v_call: TRBV7-8; d_call: TRBD1; j_call: TRBJ2-5; cdr3_nt: TGTGCCAGCAGCTTCCCTCTGGACAGGGGGCCCCAAGAGACCCAGTACTTC; cdr3_aa: CASSFPLDRGPQETQYF
clone_size: once; v_call: TRBV11-1; d_call: NA; j_call: TRBJ2-7; cdr3_nt: TGTGCCAGCAGCTTAGCAGGTCTAGCCTCCTACGAGCAGTACTTC; cdr3_aa: CASSLAGLASYEQYF
clone_size: NA; v_call: TRBV5-1; d_call: NA; j_call: TRBJ2-3; cdr3_nt: TGCGCCAGCAGCGCGCGAAATAGAGGAGCGACAGATACGCAGTATTTT; cdr3_aa: CASSARNRGATDTQYF
clone_size: NA; v_call: TRBV10-2; d_call: TRBD1; j_call: TRBJ1-1; cdr3_nt: TGCGCCAGCAGTGACCTGGGACAGGGGAACACTGAAGCTTTCTTT; cdr3_aa: CASSDLGQGNTEAFF
clone_size: NA; v_call: TRBV29-1; d_call: NA; j_call: TRBJ2-3; cdr3_nt: TGCAGCGTTGTATGGTTGTTGACGGACAAGGGGTGGGATACGCAGTATTTT; cdr3_aa: CSVVWLLTDKGWDTQYF
clone_size: NA; v_call: TRBV2; d_call: NA; j_call: TRBJ1-6; cdr3_nt: TGTGCCAGCAGTGTTGGGGGGAGGAGAGACCCCTATAATTCACCCCTCCACTTT; cdr3_aa: CASSVGGRRDPYNSPLHF
clone_size: NA; v_call: TRBV6-1; d_call: TRBD1; j_call: TRBJ2-2; cdr3_nt: TGTGCCACGGACAGGGGGCGATCGAACACCGGGGAGCTGTTTTTT; cdr3_aa: CATDRGRSNTGELFF
clone_size: NA; v_call: TRBV30; d_call: TRBD1; j_call: TRBJ2-5; cdr3_nt: TGTGCTGGGAACAGGGGATGGGAGACCCAGTACTTC; cdr3_aa: CAGNRGWETQYF
clone_size: NA; v_call: TRBV11-3; d_call: NA; j_call: TRBJ2-2; cdr3_nt: TGTGCCAGCAGCGACCAGGACTATTGGAACACCGGGGAGCTGTTTTTT; cdr3_aa: CASSDQDYWNTGELFF
clone_size: NA; v_call: TRBV5-1; d_call: NA; j_call: TRBJ2-5; cdr3_nt: TGCGCCAGCAGCTTGTCGGGTCAAGAGACCCAGTACTTC; cdr3_aa: CASSLSGQETQYF
clone_size: NA; v_call: TRBV30; d_call: NA; j_call: TRBJ2-5; cdr3_nt: TGTGCCTGGAGTCGAGGAGGGGAGACCCAGTACTTC; cdr3_aa: CAWSRGGETQYF
clone_size: NA; v_call: TRBV18; d_call: TRBD1; j_call: TRBJ2-5; cdr3_nt: TGTGCCAGCTCACCACAGGGGGCTAGGGAGACCCAGTACTTC; cdr3_aa: CASSPQGARETQYF
clone_size: NA; v_call: TRBV25-1; d_call: TRBD2; j_call: TRBJ2-1; cdr3_nt: TGTGCCAGCAGAGACTACCTAGCGGGGGTCTACAATGAGCAGTTCTTC; cdr3_aa: CASRDYLAGVYNEQFF
clone_size: once; v_call: TRBV7-7; d_call: NA; j_call: TRBJ2-5; cdr3_nt: TGTGCCAGCAGCCGCTACAGGGCGGAGACCCAGTACTTC; cdr3_aa: CASSRYRAETQYF
clone_size: NA; v_call: TRBV5-4; d_call: NA; j_call: TRBJ1-2; cdr3_nt: TGTGCCAGCAGCCCGGGAAGGGTTCAGCTTTTTGCCTTC; cdr3_aa: CASSPGRVQLFAF
clone_size: NA; v_call: TRBV7-9; d_call: NA; j_call: TRBJ2-3; cdr3_nt: TGTGCCAGCAGCTTATTTCGGGGGACTAGCACAGATACGCAGTATTTT; cdr3_aa: CASSLFRGTSTDTQYF
clone_size: few; v_call: TRBV5-1; d_call: NA; j_call: TRBJ1-2; cdr3_nt: TGCGCCAGCAGCTCGACGCGGGCAGAGAATTATGGCTACACCTTC; cdr3_aa: CASSSTRAENYGYTF
clone_size: NA; v_call: TRBV5-1; d_call: TRBD1; j_call: TRBJ1-6; cdr3_nt: TGCGCCAGCTGCCCCCGGGGGACAGGGGATAATTCACCCCTCCACTTT; cdr3_aa: CASCPRGTGDNSPLHF
clone_size: NA; v_call: TRBV14; d_call: NA; j_call: TRBJ2-7; cdr3_nt: TGTGCCAGCAGCCAAGGAAGTCGGCGGTTTTACGAGCAGTACTTC; cdr3_aa: CASSQGSRRFYEQYF
clone_size: NA; v_call: TRBV6-5; d_call: NA; j_call: TRBJ1-1; cdr3_nt: TGTGCCAGCACTCAAGGAGGGCGGTTGGCTGAAGCTTTCTTT; cdr3_aa: CASTQGGRLAEAFF
clone_size: NA; v_call: TRBV11-2; d_call: NA; j_call: TRBJ2-5; cdr3_nt: TGTGCCAGCAGCTTATCCGTCGGAGGGCAAGAGACCCAGTACTTC; cdr3_aa: CASSLSVGGQETQYF
clone_size: NA; v_call: TRBV15; d_call: NA; j_call: TRBJ1-5; cdr3_nt: TGTGCCACCAGCAGGAGATATAGCAATCAGCCCCAGCATTTT; cdr3_aa: CATSRRYSNQPQHF
clone_size: NA; v_call: TRBV7-6; d_call: NA; j_call: TRBJ1-4; cdr3_nt: TGTGCCAGCAGCTCCGAGGAGGGAGAAAAACTGTTTTTT; cdr3_aa: CASSSEEGEKLFF
clone_size: NA; v_call: TRBV18; d_call: TRBD1; j_call: TRBJ1-4; cdr3_nt: TGTGCCAGCTCAGACCTCGGACAGGCTGCAACTAATGAAAAACTGTTTTTT; cdr3_aa: CASSDLGQAATNEKLFF
clone_size: NA; v_call: TRBV4-1; d_call: TRBD2; j_call: TRBJ2-1; cdr3_nt: TGCGCCAGCAGCCACCAGGCTAAACCTAGCGGGGGTAGCAATGAGCAGTTCTTC; cdr3_aa: CASSHQAKPSGGSNEQFF
clone_size: few; v_call: TRBV7-2; d_call: NA; j_call: TRBJ1-1; cdr3_nt: TGTGCCAGCACCCCGGGACACCAGAACACTGAAGCTTTCTTT; cdr3_aa: CASTPGHQNTEAFF
clone_size: NA; v_call: TRBV5-1; d_call: TRBD1; j_call: TRBJ2-5; cdr3_nt: TGCGCCAGCCAGGGACAGGGTCAAGAGACCCAGTACTTC; cdr3_aa: CASQGQGQETQYF
clone_size: NA; v_call: TRBV28; d_call: NA; j_call: TRBJ1-5; cdr3_nt: TGTGCCAGCAGTCCCTTAAATCAGCCCCAGCATTTT; cdr3_aa: CASSPLNQPQHF
clone_size: NA; v_call: TRBV7-3; d_call: TRBD2; j_call: TRBJ2-1; cdr3_nt: TGTGCCAGCAGCTTATTAGTGGCTAGCGGGGGGGCGAAGCAGTTCTTC; cdr3_aa: CASSLLVASGGAKQFF
clone_size: NA; v_call: TRBV21-1; d_call: NA; j_call: TRBJ1-5; cdr3_nt: TGTGCCAGCCGTGCAGGGAAAGATCAGCCCCAGCATTTT; cdr3_aa: CASRAGKDQPQHF
clone_size: few; v_call: TRBV7-2; d_call: NA; j_call: TRBJ2-6; cdr3_nt: TGTGCCAGCCTCCAACCGCGGGGCAGGGCCGAGTCGGGGGCCAACGTCCTGACTTTC; cdr3_aa: CASLQPRGRAESGANVLTF
clone_size: NA; v_call: TRBV6-5; d_call: NA; j_call: TRBJ1-1; cdr3_nt: TGTGCCAGCAGTTACATGGGGACAACCTTTGAAGCTTTCTTT; cdr3_aa: CASSYMGTTFEAFF
clone_size: NA; v_call: TRBV29-1; d_call: TRBD1; j_call: TRBJ2-7; cdr3_nt: TGCAGCGTTGAGGGGACAGGAACCTCCTACGAGCAGTACTTC; cdr3_aa: CSVEGTGTSYEQYF
clone_size: few; v_call: TRBV4-3; d_call: NA; j_call: TRBJ1-1; cdr3_nt: TGCGCCAGCAGCCCTTCTGGGGAGGGAAATGAAGCTTTCTTT; cdr3_aa: CASSPSGEGNEAFF
clone_size: NA; v_call: TRBV4-2; d_call: TRBD1; j_call: TRBJ1-4; cdr3_nt: TGTGCCAGCAGCCAGTACCAAGGAGGACAGGGGAACGAAAAACTGTTTTTT; cdr3_aa: CASSQYQGGQGNEKLFF
clone_size: NA; v_call: TRBV6-5; d_call: NA; j_call: TRBJ2-1; cdr3_nt: TGTGCCAGCACGGGGAGCTCCTACAATGAGCAGTTCTTC; cdr3_aa: CASTGSSYNEQFF
clone_size: few; v_call: TRBV19; d_call: NA; j_call: TRBJ1-5; cdr3_nt: TGTGCCAGGCGTAGCAATCAGCCCCAGCATTTT; cdr3_aa: CARRSNQPQHF
clone_size: NA; v_call: TRBV7-7; d_call: NA; j_call: TRBJ2-1; cdr3_nt: TGTGCTAGCAGCTTCGACGCGGTCAATGAGCAGTTCTTC; cdr3_aa: CASSFDAVNEQFF
clone_size: few; v_call: TRBV5-4; d_call: NA; j_call: TRBJ1-2; cdr3_nt: TGTGCCAGCAGCTTGGTGGACGCGGGTGGATATGGCTACACCTTC; cdr3_aa: CASSLVDAGGYGYTF
clone_size: NA; v_call: TRBV9; d_call: TRBD1; j_call: TRBJ1-6; cdr3_nt: TGTGCCAGCAGCGAGGGACAGGGGGAATCACCCCTCCACTTT; cdr3_aa: CASSEGQGESPLHF